This entry concerns a single T cell receptor beta chain. The junction departs from germline at one end; a sequencing error may be responsible. The data were obtained in a study of tumor-infiltrating lymphocytes in primary liver carcinoma. The germline gives CDR1 MDHEN, CDR2 SYDVKM. The CDR3 contains 14 residues. The source material, about 17-31 mg of unsorted bulk tissue, was used to co-extract RNA and DNA. A primer matching the constant region was used to make TCR beta cDNA from 450 to 500 ng of total RNA. TCR beta libraries came from three nested multiplex PCR rounds using slightly modified ARM-PCR. Amplification in the first two PCR rounds was performed using TRBV1-TRBV30 forward primers and a C-beta reverse primer for 10 cycles each. One entry per CDR3 protein results from TCRdb running MiXCR on the multiplex PCR reads. The sample lists tens of thousands of distinct CDR3 sequences; 60% to 80% were seen once.

J is TRBJ2-1 and V is TRBV28; 10 bases agree with TRBD2. The receptor's source is a woman in her 30s with primary liver carcinoma and hepatitis B virus infection. The source material was tumor-adjacent normal liver tissue. CDR3 in DNA: TGTGACAGCAAACTAGCGGGATGGATCAATGAGCAGTTCTTC. Protein product: CDSKLAGWINEQFF.